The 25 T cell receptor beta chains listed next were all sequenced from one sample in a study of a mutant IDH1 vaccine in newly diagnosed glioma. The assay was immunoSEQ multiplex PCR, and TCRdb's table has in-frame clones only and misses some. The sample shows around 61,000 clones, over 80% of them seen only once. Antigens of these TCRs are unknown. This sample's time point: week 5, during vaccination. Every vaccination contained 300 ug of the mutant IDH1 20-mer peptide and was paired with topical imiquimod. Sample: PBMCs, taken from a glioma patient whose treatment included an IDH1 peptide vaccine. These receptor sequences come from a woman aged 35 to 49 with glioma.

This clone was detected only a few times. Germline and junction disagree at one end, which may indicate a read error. The CDR3 is CAWSTTPRTETFF. Here the CDR3 DNA reads TGTGCCTGGAGCACCACACCGAGAACTGAAACTTTCTTT. This rearrangement joins TRBV30 to TRBJ1-1, with D hard to call. There are 13 residues in the CDR3. CDR1 is GTSNPN, CDR2 SVGIG, per germline (reference sequence).

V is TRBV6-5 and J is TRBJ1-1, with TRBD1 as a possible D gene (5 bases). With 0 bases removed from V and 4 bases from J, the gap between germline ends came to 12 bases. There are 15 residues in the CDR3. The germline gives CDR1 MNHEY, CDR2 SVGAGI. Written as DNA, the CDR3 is TGTGCCAGCAGTTACTCGTACCCCGGGGGCACTGAAGCTTTCTTT. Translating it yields CASSYSYPGGTEAFF.

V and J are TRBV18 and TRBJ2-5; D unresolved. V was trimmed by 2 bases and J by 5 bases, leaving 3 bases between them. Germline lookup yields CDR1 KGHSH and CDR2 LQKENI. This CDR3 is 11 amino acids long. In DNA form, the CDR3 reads TGTGCCAGCTCACCAGGGGAGACCCAGTACTTC. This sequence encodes CASSPGETQYF.

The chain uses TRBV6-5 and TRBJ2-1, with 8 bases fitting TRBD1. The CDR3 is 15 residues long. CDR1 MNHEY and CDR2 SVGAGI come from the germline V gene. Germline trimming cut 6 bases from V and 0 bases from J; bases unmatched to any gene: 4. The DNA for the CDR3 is TGTGCCAGCAGCCCCGGGACAGGCTCCTACAATGAGCAGTTCTTC. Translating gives CASSPGTGSYNEQFF.

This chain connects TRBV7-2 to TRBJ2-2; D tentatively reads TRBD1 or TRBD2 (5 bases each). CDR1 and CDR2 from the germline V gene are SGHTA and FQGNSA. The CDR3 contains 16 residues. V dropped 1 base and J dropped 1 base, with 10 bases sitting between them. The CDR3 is CASSLVPGLNTGELFF. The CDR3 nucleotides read TGTGCCAGCAGCTTAGTACCGGGGCTGAACACCGGGGAGCTGTTTTTT.

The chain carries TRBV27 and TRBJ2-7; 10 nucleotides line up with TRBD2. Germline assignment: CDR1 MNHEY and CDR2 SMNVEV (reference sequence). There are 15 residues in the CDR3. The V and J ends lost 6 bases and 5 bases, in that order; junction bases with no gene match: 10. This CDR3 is CASSPGTSVFHEQYF. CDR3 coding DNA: TGTGCCAGCAGCCCCGGGACTAGCGTATTCCACGAGCAGTACTTC.

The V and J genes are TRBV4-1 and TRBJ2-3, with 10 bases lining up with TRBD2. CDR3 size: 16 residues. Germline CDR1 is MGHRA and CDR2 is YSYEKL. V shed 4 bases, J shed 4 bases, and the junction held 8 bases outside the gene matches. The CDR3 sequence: CASSLLAGGFSDTQYF. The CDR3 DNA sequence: TGCGCCAGCAGCCTATTAGCGGGGGGATTCTCAGATACGCAGTATTTT.

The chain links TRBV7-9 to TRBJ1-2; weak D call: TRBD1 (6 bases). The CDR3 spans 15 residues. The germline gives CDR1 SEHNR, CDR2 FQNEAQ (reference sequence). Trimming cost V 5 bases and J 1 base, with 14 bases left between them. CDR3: CASSTRDTRNYGYTF. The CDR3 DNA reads TGTGCCAGCAGCACCCGGGACACTCGTAACTATGGCTACACCTTC.

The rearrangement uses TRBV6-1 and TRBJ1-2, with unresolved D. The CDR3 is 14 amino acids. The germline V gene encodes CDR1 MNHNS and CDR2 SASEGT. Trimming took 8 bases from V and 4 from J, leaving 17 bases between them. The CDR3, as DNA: TGTGCCAGCGAGAGAAGGGAAGGGAGCTATGGCTACACCTTC. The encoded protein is CASERREGSYGYTF.

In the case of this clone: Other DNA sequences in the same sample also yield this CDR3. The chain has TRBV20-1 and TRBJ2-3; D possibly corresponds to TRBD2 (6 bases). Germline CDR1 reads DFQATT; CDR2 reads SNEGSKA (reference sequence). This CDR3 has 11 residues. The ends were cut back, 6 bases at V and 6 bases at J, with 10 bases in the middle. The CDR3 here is CSAPRGDTQYF. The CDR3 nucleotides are TGCAGTGCCCCCCGGGGGGATACGCAGTATTTT.

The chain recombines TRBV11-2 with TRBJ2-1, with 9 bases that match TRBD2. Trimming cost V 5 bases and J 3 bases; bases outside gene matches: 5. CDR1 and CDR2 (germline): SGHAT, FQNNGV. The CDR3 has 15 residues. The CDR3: CASSALAGVYNEQFF. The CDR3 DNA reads TGTGCCAGCAGCGCATTAGCGGGGGTCTACAATGAGCAGTTCTTC. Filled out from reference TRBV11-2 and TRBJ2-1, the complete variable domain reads EAGVAQSPRYKIIEKRQSVAFWCNPISGHATLYWYQQILGQGPKLLIQFQNNGVVDDSQLPKDRFSAERLKGVDSTLKIQPAKLEDSAVYLCASSALAGVYNEQFFGPGTRLTVL.

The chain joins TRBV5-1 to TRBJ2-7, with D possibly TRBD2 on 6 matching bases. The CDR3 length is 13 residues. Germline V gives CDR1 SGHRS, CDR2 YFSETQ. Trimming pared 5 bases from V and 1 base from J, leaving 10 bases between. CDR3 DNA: TGCGCCAGCAGGTACGGGGGATCCTACGAGCAGTACTTC. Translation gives CASRYGGSYEQYF.

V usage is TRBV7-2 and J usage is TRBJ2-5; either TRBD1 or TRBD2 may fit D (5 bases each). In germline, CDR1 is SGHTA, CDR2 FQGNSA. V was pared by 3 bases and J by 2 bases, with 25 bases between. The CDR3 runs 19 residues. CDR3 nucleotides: TGTGCCAGCAGCTTGCCTCGGGACGGCTCGGATGACCCTCAAGAGACCCAGTACTTC. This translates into CASSLPRDGSDDPQETQYF.

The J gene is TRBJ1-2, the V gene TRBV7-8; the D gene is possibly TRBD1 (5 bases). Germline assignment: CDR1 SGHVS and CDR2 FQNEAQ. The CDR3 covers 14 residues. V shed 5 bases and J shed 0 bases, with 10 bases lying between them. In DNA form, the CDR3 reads TGTGCCAGCAGCCCCAGGGACCCTAACTATGGCTACACCTTC. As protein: CASSPRDPNYGYTF.

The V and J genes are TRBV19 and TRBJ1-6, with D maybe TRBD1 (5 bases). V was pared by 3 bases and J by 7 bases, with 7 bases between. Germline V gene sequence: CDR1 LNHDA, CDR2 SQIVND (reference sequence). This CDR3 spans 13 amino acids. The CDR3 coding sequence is TGTGCCAGTAGTATCCGGGGGAATTCACCCCTCCACTTT. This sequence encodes CASSIRGNSPLHF. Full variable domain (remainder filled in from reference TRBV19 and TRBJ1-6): DGGITQSPKYLFRKEGQNVTLSCEQNLNHDAMYWYRQDPGQGLRLIYYSQIVNDFQKGDIAEGYSVSREKKESFPLTVTSAQKNPTAFYLCASSIRGNSPLHFGNGTRLTVT.

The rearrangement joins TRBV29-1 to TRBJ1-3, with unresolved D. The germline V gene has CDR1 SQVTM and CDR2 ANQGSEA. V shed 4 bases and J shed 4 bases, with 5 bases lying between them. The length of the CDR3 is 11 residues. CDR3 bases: TGCAGCGTTGGCCTGGGAAACACCATATATTTT. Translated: CSVGLGNTIYF.

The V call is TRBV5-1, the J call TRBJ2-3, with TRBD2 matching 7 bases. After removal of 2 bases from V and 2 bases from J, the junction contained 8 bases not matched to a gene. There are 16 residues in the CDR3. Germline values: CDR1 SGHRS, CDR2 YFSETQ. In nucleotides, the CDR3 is TGCGCCAGCAGCTTAATAGTGGGAGGGAACACAGATACGCAGTATTTT. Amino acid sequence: CASSLIVGGNTDTQYF.

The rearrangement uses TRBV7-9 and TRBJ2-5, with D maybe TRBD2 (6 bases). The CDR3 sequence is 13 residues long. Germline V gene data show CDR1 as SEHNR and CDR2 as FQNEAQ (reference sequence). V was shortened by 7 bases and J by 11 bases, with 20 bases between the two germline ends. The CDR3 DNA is TGTGCCAGCACAGGGACGAGTATCGGAGGGCAGTACTTC. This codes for CASTGTSIGGQYF.

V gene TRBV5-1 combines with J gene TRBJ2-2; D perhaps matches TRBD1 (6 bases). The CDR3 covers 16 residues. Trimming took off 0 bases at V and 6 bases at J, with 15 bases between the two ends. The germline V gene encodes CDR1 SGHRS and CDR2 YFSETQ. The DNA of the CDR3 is TGCGCCAGCAGCTTGGCACCTCAGGGGCGTCCCGGGGAGCTGTTTTTT. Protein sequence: CASSLAPQGRPGELFF.

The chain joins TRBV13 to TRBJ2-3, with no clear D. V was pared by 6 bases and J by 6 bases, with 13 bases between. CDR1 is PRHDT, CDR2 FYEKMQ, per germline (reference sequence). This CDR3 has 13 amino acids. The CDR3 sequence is CASSRLLWDTQYF. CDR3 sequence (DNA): TGTGCCAGCAGTCGCCTACTATGGGATACGCAGTATTTT.

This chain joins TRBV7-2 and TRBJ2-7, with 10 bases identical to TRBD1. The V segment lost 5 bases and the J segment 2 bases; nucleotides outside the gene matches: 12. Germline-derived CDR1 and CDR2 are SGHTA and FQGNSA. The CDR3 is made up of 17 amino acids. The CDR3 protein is CASSPRDRGFRPYEQYF. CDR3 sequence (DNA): TGTGCCAGCAGCCCCCGGGACAGGGGCTTTCGGCCCTACGAGCAGTACTTC.

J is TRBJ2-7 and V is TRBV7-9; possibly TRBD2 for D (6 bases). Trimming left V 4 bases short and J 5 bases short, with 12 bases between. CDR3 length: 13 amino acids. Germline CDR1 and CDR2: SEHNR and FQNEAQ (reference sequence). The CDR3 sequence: CASSSRERDEQYF. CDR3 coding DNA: TGTGCCAGCAGCTCCCGGGAGCGGGACGAGCAGTACTTC.

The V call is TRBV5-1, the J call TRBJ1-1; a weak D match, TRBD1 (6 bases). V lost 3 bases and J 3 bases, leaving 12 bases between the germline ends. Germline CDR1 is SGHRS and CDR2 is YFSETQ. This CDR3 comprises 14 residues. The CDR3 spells CASSYAGADTEAFF. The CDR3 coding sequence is TGCGCCAGCAGCTATGCAGGGGCGGACACTGAAGCTTTCTTT.

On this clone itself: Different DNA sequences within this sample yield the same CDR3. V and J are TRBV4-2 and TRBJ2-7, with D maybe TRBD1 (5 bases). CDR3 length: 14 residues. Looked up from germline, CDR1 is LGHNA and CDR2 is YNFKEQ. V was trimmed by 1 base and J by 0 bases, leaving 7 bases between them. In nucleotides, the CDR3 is TGTGCCAGCAGCCAAGGGCAGGGCTCCTACGAGCAGTACTTC. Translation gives CASSQGQGSYEQYF.

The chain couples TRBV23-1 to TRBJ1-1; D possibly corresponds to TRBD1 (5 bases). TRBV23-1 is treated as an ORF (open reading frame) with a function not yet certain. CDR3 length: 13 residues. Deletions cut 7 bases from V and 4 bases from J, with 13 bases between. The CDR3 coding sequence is TGCGCCAGCAACCCCGGGACTGTCACTGAAGCTTTCTTT. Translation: CASNPGTVTEAFF.